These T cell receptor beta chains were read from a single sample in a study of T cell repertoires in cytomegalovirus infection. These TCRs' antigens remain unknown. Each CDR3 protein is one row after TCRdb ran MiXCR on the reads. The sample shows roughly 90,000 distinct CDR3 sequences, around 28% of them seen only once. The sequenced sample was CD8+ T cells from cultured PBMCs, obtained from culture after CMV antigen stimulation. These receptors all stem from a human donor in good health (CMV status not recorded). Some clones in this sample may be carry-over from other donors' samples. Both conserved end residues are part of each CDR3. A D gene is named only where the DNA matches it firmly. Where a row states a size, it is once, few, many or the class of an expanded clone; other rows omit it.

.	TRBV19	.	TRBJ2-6	CASSMDSSGANVLTF	TGTGCCAGTAGTATGGACAGCTCTGGGGCCAACGTCCTGACTTTC
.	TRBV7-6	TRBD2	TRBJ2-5	CASSAGTSGGLTQYF	TGTGCCAGCAGCGCGGGGACTAGCGGGGGATTGACCCAGTACTTC
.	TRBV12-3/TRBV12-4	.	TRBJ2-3	CASSPVGGGLTDTQYF	TGTGCCAGCAGTCCAGTGGGAGGGGGGCTAACAGATACGCAGTATTTT
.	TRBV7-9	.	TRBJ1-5	CASSSGMSNQPQHF	TGTGCCAGCAGCTCAGGGATGAGCAATCAGCCCCAGCATTTT
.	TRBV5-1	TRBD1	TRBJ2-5	CASSMDRSNQETQYF	TGCGCCAGCAGCATGGACAGGTCCAACCAAGAGACCCAGTACTTC
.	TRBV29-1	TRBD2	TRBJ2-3	CSAEPSAGVDTQYF	TGCAGCGCTGAGCCATCAGCGGGGGTGGATACGCAGTATTTT
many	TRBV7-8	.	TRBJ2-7	CASSIGEAYEQYF	TGTGCCAGCAGTATAGGCGAGGCCTACGAGCAGTACTTC
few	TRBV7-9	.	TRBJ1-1	CASSLVEPREIGAFF	TGTGCCAGCAGCTTAGTAGAACCCCGAGAGATAGGAGCTTTCTTT
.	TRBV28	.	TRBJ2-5	CASSPGRMMYQETQYF	TGTGCCAGCAGCCCGGGACGGATGATGTACCAAGAGACCCAGTACTTC
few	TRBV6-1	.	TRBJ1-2	CASRPGPGGYGYTF	TGTGCCAGCAGACCGGGACCCGGAGGCTATGGCTACACCTTC
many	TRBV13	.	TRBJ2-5	CASSSAFEGIQETQYF	TGTGCCAGCAGCTCCGCCTTCGAGGGAATTCAAGAGACCCAGTACTTC
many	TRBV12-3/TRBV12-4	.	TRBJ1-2	CATRRGGLGYTF	TGTGCCACCAGGAGGGGGGGGTTAGGCTACACCTTC
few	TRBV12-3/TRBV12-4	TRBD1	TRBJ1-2	CASSQGQLFAGYTF	TGTGCCAGCAGTCAGGGACAGCTTTTTGCTGGCTACACCTTC
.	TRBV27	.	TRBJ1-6	CASRTAYNSPLHF	TGTGCCAGCAGGACAGCCTATAATTCACCCCTCCACTTT
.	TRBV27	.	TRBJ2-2	CASSTGTGELFF	TGTGCCAGCAGTACGGGAACCGGGGAGCTGTTTTTT
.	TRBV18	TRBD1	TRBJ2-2	CASSPGTDTNTGELFF	TGTGCCAGCTCACCCGGGACAGACACGAACACCGGGGAGCTGTTTTTT
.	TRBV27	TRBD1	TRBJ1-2	CANKFGQGNYGYTF	TGTGCCAACAAATTCGGACAGGGAAACTATGGCTACACCTTC
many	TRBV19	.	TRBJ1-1	CASSLLTGSSVTEAFF	TGTGCCAGTAGTCTTCTGACTGGGTCGTCGGTCACTGAAGCTTTCTTT
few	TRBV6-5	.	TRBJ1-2	CASYGVPSAPYGYTF	TGTGCCTCCTACGGGGTCCCCTCCGCACCCTATGGCTACACCTTC
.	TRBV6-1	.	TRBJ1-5	CASSRFTGLWQPQHF	TGTGCCAGCAGTAGGTTTACAGGGCTTTGGCAGCCCCAGCATTTT